This is a list of T cell receptor beta chains from one sample in a study of cytomegalovirus exposure and HLA in healthy donors. Profiling relied on immunoSEQ multiplex PCR, and the TCRdb table lists in-frame clones only, not all of them. The repertoire holds 120,000 or so clones, with 75% to 85% as singletons. The source material was PBMCs. These receptors were collected from a man aged 30 to 39 in good health and CMV-seropositive. Both conserved end residues are part of each CDR3. A D gene is named only where the DNA matches it firmly.

21,TRBD2,TRBV7-3,CASSTMQGLAGAVVYQETQYF
14,NA,TRBV2,CASKEWGPKNIQYF
15,NA,TRBV29-1,CSVEDRGGFTDTQYF
14,NA,TRBV2,CASSNTLLGKGYTF
16,TRBD1,TRBV5-4,CASSGYAGTGRDTQYF
16,NA,TRBV7-9,CASSSTVGESNSPLHF
13,NA,TRBV7-2,CASSLVGSYGYTF
13,TRBD2,TRBV5-1,CASSPRAGYEQYF
15,NA,TRBV18,CASSPSRSINYGYTF
16,TRBD2,TRBV13,CASSLGLSGGLDTQYF
14,NA,TRBV6-1,CASTRTITNEKLFF
14,TRBD1,TRBV7-9,CAIVTGTAIYGYTF
17,NA,TRBV5-1,CASSLLPLGQENTEAFF
16,TRBD2,TRBV12-5,CASGIHSGGAGLEQYF
12,NA,TRBV28,CASKAGNEKLFF
16,NA,TRBV21-1,CASPPPSDSRNGELFF
15,TRBD2,TRBV27,CASSLAGGPYNEQFF
13,TRBD1,TRBV9,CASSATGEREQYF
16,TRBD2,TRBV5-1,CASRRTSGGYQETQYF
15,NA,TRBV6-1,CASSEWSYSNQPQHF
15,NA,TRBV5-1,CASSLGWGSTGELFF
18,TRBD2,TRBV4-1,CASSRGGLAGGINNEQFF
13,TRBD1,TRBV6-5,CASSWDRNQPQHF
14,NA,TRBV6-6,CASSKGQPNQPQHF
15,NA,TRBV9,CASSPPRSMNTEAFF
13,NA,TRBV5-6,CASSLGVNNEQFF
15,TRBD1,TRBV5-1,CASSWQGATNEKLFF
14,TRBD1,TRBV7-9,CASSRPGQGTEAFF
13,TRBD2,TRBV11-2,CASSLAGGKEQFF
15,NA,TRBV27,CASRVSVAGANVLTF
15,NA,TRBV12-2,CASRLGDTGNQPQHF
18,TRBD1,TRBV10-3,CAISQHDNPGQGGGGYTF
16,NA,TRBV7-9,CASSLAFQGIGSPLHF
15,TRBD1,TRBV10-1,CASSQGQSIPGELFF
13,NA,TRBV6-6,CASSYRQNSEAFF
16,TRBD1,TRBV29-1,CSVVSGPDRDGNTIYF
12,NA,TRBV2,CASRVIQDGYTF
15,TRBD1,TRBV9,CASSVSHRGATGYTF
16,NA,TRBV4-1,CASALPSQIYNQPQHF
16,NA,TRBV6-5,CASSYSRSGLGNEQFF
17,TRBD1,TRBV5-6,CASSLDRGTGPAEKLFF
16,NA,TRBV6-6,CASNKSPGVSYNEQFF
15,NA,TRBV6-6,CASSYSPGRGAEAFF
15,TRBD1,TRBV6-4,CASKVGTGASYEQYF
11,NA,TRBV7-9,CASSLSNEQFF
14,NA,TRBV10-1,CASRTDNSNQPQHF
12,NA,TRBV5-8,CASSPRQGFYTF
16,TRBD2,TRBV28,CASSYFGGGARDTQYF
16,TRBD1,TRBV5-6,CASSLLQGIRTDTQYF
15,NA,TRBV29-1,CSVELTGIIGNTIYF
15,NA,TRBV27,CASSLGPSGNQPQHF
14,NA,TRBV6-6,CASSSGHLNTEAFF
15,NA,TRBV7-9,CASSEGEIRQETQYF
16,NA,TRBV7-3,CASSPLGAGPQETQYF
12,NA,TRBV30,CAWRGGKSPLHF